This TCR beta chain is drawn from a study of blood T cell repertoires in COVID-19. CDR1 is SGHRS and CDR2 is YFSETQ in the germline V gene. CDR3 length: 14 residues. Unmatched junction bases numbered 7, after V lost 3 bases and J lost 5 bases. Clones were sequenced by immunoSEQ multiplex PCR, and TCRdb holds only the in-frame ones, with some missing. The sample contains over 200,000 clones, just over 85% of which appear only once. Sequenced material: peripheral blood. The sequence was obtained from a man in his fifties with COVID-19, enrolled during active disease. The chain uses TRBV5-1 and TRBJ2-7; 8 bases line up with TRBD1. Here the CDR3 reads CASSWAGTGNEQYF. In DNA, the CDR3 is TGCGCCAGCAGCTGGGCCGGGACAGGAAACGAGCAGTACTTC.